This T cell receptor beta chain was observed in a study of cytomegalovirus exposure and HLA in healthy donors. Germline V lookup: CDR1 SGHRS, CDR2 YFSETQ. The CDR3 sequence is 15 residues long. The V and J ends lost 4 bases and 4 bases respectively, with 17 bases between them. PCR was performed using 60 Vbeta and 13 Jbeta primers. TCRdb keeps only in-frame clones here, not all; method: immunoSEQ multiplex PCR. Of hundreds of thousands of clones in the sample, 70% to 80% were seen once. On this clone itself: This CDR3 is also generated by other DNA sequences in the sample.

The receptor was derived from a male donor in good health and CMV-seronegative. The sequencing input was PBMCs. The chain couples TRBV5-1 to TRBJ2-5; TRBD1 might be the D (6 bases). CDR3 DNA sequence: TGCGCCAGCAGCATAGGGCAGGGGCGGCGAGAGACCCAGTACTTC. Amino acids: CASSIGQGRRETQYF.